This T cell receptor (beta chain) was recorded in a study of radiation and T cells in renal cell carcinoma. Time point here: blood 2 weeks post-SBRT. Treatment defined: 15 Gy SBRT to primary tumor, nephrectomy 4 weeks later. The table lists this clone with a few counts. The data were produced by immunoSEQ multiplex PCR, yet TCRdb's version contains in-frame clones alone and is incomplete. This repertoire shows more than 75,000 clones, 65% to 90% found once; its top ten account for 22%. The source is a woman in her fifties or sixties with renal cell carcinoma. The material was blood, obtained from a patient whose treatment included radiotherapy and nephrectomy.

CDR3 bases: TGTGCCAGCAGTTACTCGAGGGATTCGGCTTTCTTT. The encoded protein is CASSYSRDSAFF. The rearrangement joins TRBV6-6 to TRBJ1-1; D remains unclear. CDR3 length: 12 residues. Germline CDR1 MNHNY, CDR2 SVGAGI (reference sequence). Trimming shortened V by 0 bases and J by 11 bases, and 10 bases separated the two germline ends.